These 16 T cell receptor beta chains were all obtained from the same sample, sequenced in a study of cytomegalovirus exposure and HLA in healthy donors listed by TCRdb under 2017. Library preparation used the immunoSEQ multiplex PCR assay. For the multiplex PCR, a mixture combining 60 forward primers for TCR Vbeta segments and 13 reverse primers for TCR Jbeta segments was used. TCRdb provides this immuneACCESS table in a form limited to in-frame rearrangements. Some clones are lacking; in checked studies, under half of them reflect an unresolved V gene, and why the rest are absent is not known. The table held for this sample gives approximately 100,000 clones. About 0.59% of the sample rests with the top ten. What was sequenced was PBMCs. These receptors all stem from a man aged 45 to 65 in good health and CMV-seronegative.

The V and J genes are TRBV30 and TRBJ1-5, with TRBD1 identical over 10 bases. The V gene's germline CDR1 is GTSNPN and CDR2 SVGIG (reference sequence). V dropped 2 bases and J dropped 1; count of bases not matched to a gene: 2. This CDR3 contains 15 residues. The CDR3 DNA reads as TGTGCCTGGAGTCGGGACAGGGGAAGCAATCAGCCCCAGCATTTT. Its protein is CAWSRDRGSNQPQHF.

This rearrangement joins TRBV9 to TRBJ2-1; D possibly corresponds to TRBD2 (5 bases). CDR1 is SGDLS and CDR2 is YYNGEE in the germline V gene. CDR3 length: 14 residues. With 4 bases removed from V and 0 bases from J, the gap between germline ends came to 8 bases. The CDR3 DNA reads as TGTGCCAGCAGCCCCGCGGGCTCCTACAATGAGCAGTTCTTC. It encodes CASSPAGSYNEQFF.

The chain couples TRBV2 to TRBJ2-1, with TRBD1 matching 8 bases. This CDR3 is 15 amino acids long. V gave up 4 bases and J gave up 3 bases; unmatched junction bases: 5. The V gene's germline CDR1 is SNHLY and CDR2 FYNNEI. The CDR3 bases are TGTGCCAGCAGTGCCGGGACAGGAATCTACAATGAGCAGTTCTTC. Translated, it gives CASSAGTGIYNEQFF.

This chain uses TRBV27 with TRBJ2-7; 9 nucleotides line up with TRBD2. V dropped 7 bases and J dropped 6; count of bases not matched to a gene: 22. The CDR3 is 18 amino acids. In germline, CDR1 is MNHEY, CDR2 SMNVEV (reference sequence). CDR3 region: CASTLTGPSREGLSEQYF. The CDR3 DNA is TGTGCCAGCACCCTCACAGGGCCTTCGCGGGAGGGCTTGAGCGAGCAGTACTTC.

The chain employs TRBV4-2 and TRBJ2-7; 8 bases are shared with TRBD1. CDR1 is LGHNA, CDR2 YNFKEQ, per germline. V gave up 0 bases and J gave up 3 bases; unmatched junction bases: 1. CDR3 length equals 14 residues. CDR3 bases: TGTGCCAGCAGCCAAGAAGGACAGGGCTACGAGCAGTACTTC. This encodes CASSQEGQGYEQYF.

The CDR3 is CASSDRSTGYGYTF. The CDR3 region has the DNA TGCGCCAGCAGCGACCGATCCACGGGGTATGGCTACACCTTC. The V and J genes are TRBV4-3 and TRBJ1-2; D is uncertain. Germline CDR1 LGHNA, CDR2 YSLEER. V shed 5 bases and J shed 5 bases, with 15 bases lying between them. This CDR3 comprises 14 residues.

The chain couples TRBV7-9 to TRBJ1-2; 9 bases are shared with TRBD1. The CDR3 totals 16 residues. The germline V gene has CDR1 SEHNR and CDR2 FQNEAQ (reference sequence). V shed 7 bases, J shed 2 bases, and the junction held 11 bases outside the gene matches. CDR3 amino acids: CASTTTGGLRNYGYTF. Here the CDR3 DNA reads TGTGCCAGCACCACGACAGGGGGATTGAGGAACTATGGCTACACCTTC.

The V call is TRBV5-1, the J call TRBJ1-2, with D possibly TRBD1 on 5 matching bases. The CDR3 covers 16 residues. Germline V gene sequence: CDR1 SGHRS, CDR2 YFSETQ. Trimming stripped 2 bases from V and 5 bases from J, with 19 bases between. CDR3 sequence (DNA): TGCGCCAGCAGCTTTAAGAGGACCGGGGGGTTGTATGGCTACACCTTC. It encodes CASSFKRTGGLYGYTF.

The rearrangement uses TRBV11-2 and TRBJ2-7; the match to TRBD1 covers 8 bases. With V trimmed by 3 bases and J by 5 bases, 6 bases remained unmatched. The CDR3 runs to 14 residues. The germline CDR1 and CDR2 sequences are SGHAT and FQNNGV. CDR3 protein: CASSLDRADDEQYF. DNA of the CDR3: TGTGCCAGCAGCTTGGACAGGGCAGATGACGAGCAGTACTTC.

The chain employs TRBV7-2 and TRBJ1-5; TRBD1 matches at 8 bases. CDR1 and CDR2 (germline): SGHTA, FQGNSA. J gave up 7 bases and V 7 bases, and 6 bases lay outside the gene matches. CDR3 length equals 13 residues. The CDR3 region is CASTPGGRQPQHF. The CDR3, as DNA: TGTGCCAGCACCCCAGGGGGCCGGCAGCCCCAGCATTTT.

The chain joins TRBV6-5 to TRBJ1-2; the D is unclear. Germline CDR1 and CDR2: MNHEY and SVGAGI. This CDR3 is built from 14 residues. V gave up 0 bases and J gave up 7 bases, with 12 bases separating them. CDR3 sequence (DNA): TGTGCCAGCAGTTACTCGAGGGAAGTCGGTGGCTACACCTTC. This sequence encodes CASSYSREVGGYTF.

The V and J genes are TRBV9 and TRBJ2-3; D is unclear. Germline-derived CDR1 and CDR2 are SGDLS and YYNGEE. V was trimmed by 4 bases and J by 4 bases, leaving 13 bases between them. The CDR3 totals 14 residues. The CDR3 protein is CASSSKLSADTQYF. Here the CDR3 DNA reads TGTGCCAGCAGCTCAAAGCTTTCCGCAGATACGCAGTATTTT.

The gene calls are TRBV7-9 and TRBJ1-1, with D perhaps TRBD1 (5 bases). V dropped 5 bases and J dropped 7 bases, with 8 bases sitting between them. Germline values: CDR1 SEHNR, CDR2 FQNEAQ (reference sequence). This CDR3 spans 11 amino acids. CDR3 nucleotide sequence: TGTGCCAGCAGCCCGGGGGGTGAAGCTTTCTTT. This encodes CASSPGGEAFF.

DNA of the CDR3: TGTGCCAGCAGTTTATCGAGAGACAGGGGGCGTGTTACATACGAGCAGTACTTC. Protein: CASSLSRDRGRVTYEQYF. This chain joins TRBV27 and TRBJ2-7, with TRBD1 matching 10 bases. V was clipped by 0 bases and J by 4 bases; unmatched bases: 12. Germline CDR1 MNHEY, CDR2 SMNVEV (reference sequence). This CDR3 region has 18 residues.

The chain combines TRBV18 with TRBJ2-2, with 8 bases lining up with TRBD1. After removal of 3 bases from V and 5 bases from J, the junction contained 5 bases not matched to a gene. CDR3 size: 15 residues. CDR1 KGHSH and CDR2 LQKENI come from the germline V gene. The CDR3 DNA follows: TGTGCCAGCTCACCCGGGACAGGAGAAACCGGGGAGCTGTTTTTT. It translates to CASSPGTGETGELFF.

CDR3 DNA sequence: TGTGCCAGCAGTGCTCGGACAGGCAATCAGCCCCAGCATTTT. Encoded protein: CASSARTGNQPQHF. The V call is TRBV6-5, the J call TRBJ1-5; D perhaps matches TRBD1 (6 bases). This CDR3 is 14 amino acids long. The germline CDR1 and CDR2 sequences are MNHEY and SVGAGI. V was trimmed by 5 bases and J by 2 bases, leaving 10 bases between them.